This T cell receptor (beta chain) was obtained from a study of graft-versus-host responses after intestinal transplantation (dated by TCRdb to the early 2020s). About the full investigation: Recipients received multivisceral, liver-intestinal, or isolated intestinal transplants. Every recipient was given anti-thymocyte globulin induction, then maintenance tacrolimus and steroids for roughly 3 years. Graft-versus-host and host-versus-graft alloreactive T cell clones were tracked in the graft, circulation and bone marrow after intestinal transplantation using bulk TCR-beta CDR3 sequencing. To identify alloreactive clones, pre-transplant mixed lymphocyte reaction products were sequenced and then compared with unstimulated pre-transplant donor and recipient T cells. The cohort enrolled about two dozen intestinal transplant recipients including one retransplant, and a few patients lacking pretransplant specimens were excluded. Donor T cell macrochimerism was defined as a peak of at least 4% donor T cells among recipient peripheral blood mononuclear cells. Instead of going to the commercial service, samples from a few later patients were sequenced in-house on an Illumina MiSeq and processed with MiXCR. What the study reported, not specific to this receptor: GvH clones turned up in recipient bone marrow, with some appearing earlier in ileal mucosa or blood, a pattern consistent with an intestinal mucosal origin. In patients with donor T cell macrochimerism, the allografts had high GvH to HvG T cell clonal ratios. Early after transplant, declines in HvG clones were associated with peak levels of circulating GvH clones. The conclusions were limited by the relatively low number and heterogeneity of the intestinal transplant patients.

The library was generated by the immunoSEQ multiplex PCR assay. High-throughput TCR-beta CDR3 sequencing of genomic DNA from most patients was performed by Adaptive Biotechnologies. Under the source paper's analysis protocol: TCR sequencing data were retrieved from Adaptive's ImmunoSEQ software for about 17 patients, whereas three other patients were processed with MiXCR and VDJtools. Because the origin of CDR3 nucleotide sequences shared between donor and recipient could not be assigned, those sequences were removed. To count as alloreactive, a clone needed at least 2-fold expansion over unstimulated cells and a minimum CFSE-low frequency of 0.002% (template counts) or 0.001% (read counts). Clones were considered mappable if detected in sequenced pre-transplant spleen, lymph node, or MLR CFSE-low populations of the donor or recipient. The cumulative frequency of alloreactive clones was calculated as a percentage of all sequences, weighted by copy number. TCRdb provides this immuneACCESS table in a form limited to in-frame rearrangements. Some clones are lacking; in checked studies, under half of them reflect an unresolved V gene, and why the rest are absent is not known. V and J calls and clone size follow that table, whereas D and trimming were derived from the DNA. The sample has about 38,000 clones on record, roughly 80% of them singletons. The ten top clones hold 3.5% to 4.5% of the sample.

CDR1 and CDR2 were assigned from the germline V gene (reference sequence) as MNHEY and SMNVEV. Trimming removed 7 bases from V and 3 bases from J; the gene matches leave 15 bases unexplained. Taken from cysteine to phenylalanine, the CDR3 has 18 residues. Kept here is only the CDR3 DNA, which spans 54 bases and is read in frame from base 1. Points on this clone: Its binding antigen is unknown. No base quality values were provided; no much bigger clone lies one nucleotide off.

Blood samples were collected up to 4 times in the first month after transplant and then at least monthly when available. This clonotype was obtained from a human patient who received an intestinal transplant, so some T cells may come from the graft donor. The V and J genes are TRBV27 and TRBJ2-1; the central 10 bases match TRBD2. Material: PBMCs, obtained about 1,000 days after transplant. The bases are TGTGCCAGCAACGGAGCTAGCGGGAGAAAAAGAAGCTACAATGAGCAGTTCTTC. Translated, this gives CASNGASGRKRSYNEQFF.